The 22 T cell receptor beta chains reported below all come from one sample, sequenced in a study of blood T cell repertoires in COVID-19. Measured with immunoSEQ multiplex PCR; TCRdb has only the in-frame clones, and not every one. The data show 300,000 to 450,000 clones, about 87% seen once. Specimen: PBMCs or T cells enriched from blood (not recorded which). The receptors here all came from a man aged 30 to 45 who had recovered from COVID-19.

This CDR3 is CASSPTGTGQPQHF. The CDR3 nucleotides are TGTGCCAGCAGCCCCACAGGGACGGGACAGCCCCAGCATTTT. The rearrangement joins TRBV7-9 to TRBJ1-5, with D possibly being TRBD1 (6 bases). V was cut by 5 bases and J by 7 bases, with 15 bases left in between. Germline CDR1 and CDR2: SEHNR and FQNEAQ (reference sequence). The CDR3 consists of 14 residues.

The genes are TRBV13 and TRBJ1-3, with 9 positions matching TRBD1. Trimming at V came to 1 base and at J to 0 bases, leaving 1 base not matched to a gene. This CDR3 is 16 amino acids long. Per the germline V gene, CDR1 is PRHDT and CDR2 is FYEKMQ (reference sequence). The CDR3 sequence is CASSLDRGPSGNTIYF. The DNA of the CDR3 is TGTGCCAGCAGCTTAGACAGGGGGCCCTCTGGAAACACCATATATTTT.

The gene calls are TRBV11-2 and TRBJ1-2; 9 positions agree with TRBD1. The CDR3 length is 12 residues. Germline V gene sequence: CDR1 SGHAT, CDR2 FQNNGV. With V trimmed by 5 bases and J by 8 bases, 3 bases remained unmatched. CDR3 bases: TGTGCCAGCAGCAAAGGACAGGGGGGCTACACCTTC. This encodes CASSKGQGGYTF. Full variable domain (remainder filled in from reference TRBV11-2 and TRBJ1-2): EAGVAQSPRYKIIEKRQSVAFWCNPISGHATLYWYQQILGQGPKLLIQFQNNGVVDDSQLPKDRFSAERLKGVDSTLKIQPAKLEDSAVYLCASSKGQGGYTFGSGTRLTVV.

This chain links TRBV6-4 with TRBJ1-1, with TRBD1 matching over 9 bases. Germline V gene sequence: CDR1 MRHNA, CDR2 SNTAGT. CDR3 length: 14 amino acids. J was trimmed by 5 bases and V by 6 bases; bases with no gene match: 7. CDR3 DNA sequence: TGTGCCAGCAGCGTGACAGGGGGAAGGACTGAAGCTTTCTTT. Translating gives CASSVTGGRTEAFF.

The rearrangement joins TRBV19 to TRBJ1-1; 11 bases line up with TRBD1. Germline loops: CDR1 LNHDA, CDR2 SQIVND (reference sequence). V shed 3 bases and J 3 bases; nucleotides not matched to a gene: 6. CDR3 length equals 16 residues. The CDR3 region has the DNA TGTGCCAGTAGTATCCTAGGACAGGGGGCTGACACTGAAGCTTTCTTT. This translates into CASSILGQGADTEAFF.

The chain employs TRBV7-7 and TRBJ1-4; 9 bases align to TRBD1. V was clipped by 5 bases and J by 7 bases; unmatched bases: 2. The CDR3 has 13 amino acids. Germline V gives CDR1 SSHAT, CDR2 FNYEAQ (reference sequence). CDR3 region: CASSQDRGEKLFF. CDR3 DNA sequence: TGTGCCAGCAGCCAGGACAGGGGTGAAAAACTGTTTTTT.

This chain uses TRBV19 with TRBJ1-5; TRBD1 is a possible D gene (6 bases). Germline V gene lookup returns CDR1 LNHDA and CDR2 SQIVND (reference sequence). The CDR3 covers 16 residues. V lost 5 bases and J lost 3, with 17 bases in between. The CDR3 region is CASSPLTGGINQPQHF. CDR3 bases: TGTGCCAGTAGTCCCCTGACAGGTGGAATCAATCAGCCCCAGCATTTT.

This clone has just one count. The rearrangement links TRBV10-3 to TRBJ1-2; D gene ambiguous. Germline-derived CDR1 and CDR2 are ENHRY and SYGVKD. The CDR3 has 12 residues. V lost 8 bases, J lost 8 bases, and 15 bases lay in between. The CDR3 nucleotides read TGTGCCATCGGCTCTCTAGAGCACGGCTACACCTTC. It specifies CAIGSLEHGYTF.

This clone was picked up a small number of times. The chain has TRBV19 and TRBJ1-1, with D possibly being TRBD1 (5 bases). The CDR3 is 15 residues long. Germline V gene data show CDR1 as LNHDA and CDR2 as SQIVND (reference sequence). Between the trimmed V and J ends, which lost 7 bases and 3 bases, there was a span of 18 bases. CDR3 loop: CASKGGAAGDTEAFF. The DNA of the CDR3 is TGTGCCAGTAAGGGCGGGGCCGCGGGGGACACTGAAGCTTTCTTT.

V usage is TRBV12-3 or TRBV12-4 and J usage is TRBJ1-5; tentatively, D is TRBD1 (5 bases). This CDR3 is built from 12 residues. V gave up 8 bases and J gave up 5 bases, with 10 bases separating them. The CDR3 nucleotides are TGTGCCAGCGGGGGGAACTATCAGCCCCAGCATTTT. The encoded protein is CASGGNYQPQHF.

This chain connects TRBV27 to TRBJ1-5; unclear D gene. CDR3 length equals 13 residues. CDR1 MNHEY and CDR2 SMNVEV come from the germline V gene (reference sequence). V lost 6 bases to trimming and J lost 3 bases, with 9 bases between them. In nucleotides, the CDR3 is TGTGCCAGCAGAGCGCAGTACAATCAGCCCCAGCATTTT. It codes for CASRAQYNQPQHF.

The chain recombines TRBV29-1 with TRBJ2-1; possibly TRBD1 for D (5 bases). V was clipped by 3 bases and J by 7 bases, with 13 bases between them. This CDR3 spans 13 amino acids. CDR1 SQVTM and CDR2 ANQGSEA come from the germline V gene. Here the CDR3 DNA reads TGCAGCGTTGAGGGGCAGGTCCTGAATGAGCAGTTCTTC. It encodes CSVEGQVLNEQFF.

The V gene is TRBV7-9, the J gene TRBJ1-6, with 7 bases that match TRBD1. Germline CDR1 reads SEHNR; CDR2 reads FQNEAQ (reference sequence). The junction had 4 bases not matched to a gene; V was cut back by 4 bases and J by 4 bases. CDR3 size: 15 residues. CDR3 DNA sequence: TGTGCCAGCAGCTCGGGACAGTCATATAATTCACCCCTCCACTTT. This sequence encodes CASSSGQSYNSPLHF.

About this clone: Other DNA sequences in the same sample also yield this CDR3. The rearrangement uses TRBV18 and TRBJ2-5; D is unresolved. Per the germline V gene, CDR1 is KGHSH and CDR2 is LQKENI. This CDR3 contains 13 residues. The germline V and J ends were trimmed by 3 bases and 2 bases, with 7 bases remaining between them. The CDR3 sequence is CASSPQAQETQYF. CDR3 DNA sequence: TGTGCCAGCTCACCCCAGGCACAAGAGACCCAGTACTTC.

The chain joins TRBV10-3 to TRBJ1-4; D is possibly TRBD1 (6 bases). Germline V gene data show CDR1 as ENHRY and CDR2 as SYGVKD. The CDR3 totals 15 residues. Deletions cut 0 bases from V and 5 bases from J, with 10 bases between. The CDR3 DNA follows: TGTGCCATCAGTGAGTCGGGGGCCCCGAATGAAAAACTGTTTTTT. As protein: CAISESGAPNEKLFF.

The chain has TRBV6-2 or TRBV6-3 and TRBJ2-2; 12 bases match TRBD2. CDR1 is MNHEY, CDR2 SVGEGT, per germline. After removal of 2 bases from V and 5 bases from J, the junction contained 6 bases not matched to a gene. The CDR3 totals 17 residues. The CDR3 spells CASSYPSGGAGTGELFF. CDR3 DNA: TGTGCCAGCAGTTACCCTAGCGGGGGGGCCGGTACCGGGGAGCTGTTTTTT.

Written as DNA, the CDR3 is TGTGCCAGCACCCTTGTTCCCCCTATAGATGAGCAGTTCTTC. This translates into CASTLVPPIDEQFF. The V and J genes are TRBV5-5 and TRBJ2-1; D not resolved. The CDR3 covers 14 residues. Germline V gene lookup returns CDR1 SGHKS and CDR2 YYEKEE (reference sequence). Trimming shortened V by 6 bases and J by 8 bases, and 18 bases separated the two germline ends.

This clone is a singleton in its sample. The chain links TRBV3-1 (or the pseudogene TRBV3-2) to TRBJ2-7; 7 bases agree with TRBD1. The CDR3 is made up of 13 amino acids. Germline lookup yields CDR1 LGHDT and CDR2 YNNKEL (reference sequence). The J segment lost 6 bases and the V segment lost 1 base, leaving 3 bases of the junction unmatched. In nucleotides, the CDR3 is TGTGCCAGCAGCCAAGGACAGGGCGGCGAGCAGTACTTC. This codes for CASSQGQGGEQYF.

The CDR3 DNA reads TGTGCCAGCAGCCTCCAAGGGGGATCGGGAAACACCATATATTTT. This gives the protein CASSLQGGSGNTIYF. The V and J genes are TRBV5-5 and TRBJ1-3; D perhaps matches TRBD1 (6 bases). The length of the CDR3 is 15 residues. Trimming cost V 4 bases and J 4 bases, with 15 bases left between them. Germline values: CDR1 SGHKS, CDR2 YYEKEE (reference sequence).

The genes are TRBV11-2 and TRBJ1-1; weak D call: TRBD1 (5 bases). CDR3 length: 13 residues. Trimming stripped 5 bases from V and 5 bases from J, with 12 bases between. The germline CDR1 and CDR2 sequences are SGHAT and FQNNGV. CDR3 sequence reads: CASSPGGGTEAFF. The DNA for the CDR3 is TGTGCCAGCAGCCCTGGGGGGGGGACTGAAGCTTTCTTT.

The J gene is TRBJ2-7, the V gene TRBV18; TRBD1 is a possible D gene (5 bases). Per germline, CDR1 KGHSH and CDR2 LQKENI. V was pared by 2 bases and J by 7 bases, with 9 bases between. The CDR3 sequence is 12 residues long. This CDR3 is CASSPDSLEQYF. CDR3 nucleotides: TGTGCCAGCTCACCAGACAGCCTTGAGCAGTACTTC. The whole variable domain, remainder taken from reference TRBV18 and TRBJ2-7, is NAGVMQNPRHLVRRRGQEARLRCSPMKGHSHVYWYRQLPEEGLKFMVYLQKENIIDESGMPKERFSAEFPKEGPSILRIQQVVRGDSAAYFCASSPDSLEQYFGPGTRLTVT.

The J gene is TRBJ1-3, the V gene TRBV19, with 7 positions matching TRBD1. Germline CDR1 and CDR2: LNHDA and SQIVND (reference sequence). Trimming removed 4 bases from V and 2 bases from J; junction bases left unmatched: 2. The CDR3 runs to 14 residues. The CDR3 here is CASSTGGAGNTIYF. CDR3 in DNA: TGTGCCAGTAGTACAGGGGGTGCTGGAAACACCATATATTTT.